The rows below give T cell receptor beta chains drawn from one sample of a study of neurological immune-mediated disorders. TCRdb analysed the 5' RACE reads with MiXCR anew, one entry per CDR3 protein. The top ten hold less than 7.5% of the sample, which has roughly 74,000 distinct CDR3 sequences, around 5.5% seen once. What was sequenced was PBMCs. The receptor set was obtained from a man aged 18 to 35 with multiple sclerosis. Each CDR3 is given with its conserved first and last residue. The D gene is left open where the match is weak. Not every row has a clone size; where given, it reads once, few, many or a size class.

>TRBJ2-7|many|TRBD2|TRBV12-3/TRBV12-4
TGTGCCAGCAGGCCAATAGCGGGTAGTCCCTACGAGCAGTACTTC
CASRPIAGSPYEQYF
>TRBJ1-1|many|.|TRBV12-3/TRBV12-4
TGTGCCAGCAGTCTCAACGGGGGCACTGAAGCTTTCTTT
CASSLNGGTEAFF
>TRBJ1-6|.|TRBD1|TRBV5-1
TGCGCCAGCAGCTTGGAGAGGGACAGACGTTCACCCCTCTACTTT
CASSLERDRRSPLYF
>TRBJ2-5|many|.|TRBV5-8
TGTGCCAGCAGCTTAAGGGGCGGAGAGACCCAGTACTTC
CASSLRGGETQYF
>TRBJ2-1|many|.|TRBV7-3
TGTGCCAGCAGCTCATCAGGGAGGAATGAGCAGTTCTTC
CASSSSGRNEQFF
>TRBJ1-3|many|.|TRBV7-9
TGTGCCAGCAGCTTCAGAAACACCATATATTTT
CASSFRNTIYF
>TRBJ1-5|many|TRBD1|TRBV11-2
TGTGCCAGCACTCCAGAACGGGACAGGGCCCCGGGGTACCAGCCCCAGAATTTT
CASTPERDRAPGYQPQNF
>TRBJ2-7|many|.|TRBV20-1
TGCAGTGCTACGATAAGACAGCATTCCTACGAGCAGTACTTC
CSATIRQHSYEQYF
>TRBJ1-1|many|.|TRBV20-1
TGCAGTGCCAGAGGGCCAGCGCTTAACACTGAAGCTTTCTTT
CSARGPALNTEAFF
>TRBJ1-2|many|.|TRBV20-1
TGCAGTGCTAGAGATCTGGAGTATGGCTACACCTTC
CSARDLEYGYTF
>TRBJ1-2|many|.|TRBV27
TGTGCCAGCAGTCCGTCGCAGTTCTATGGCTACACCTTC
CASSPSQFYGYTF
>TRBJ2-1|many|TRBD2|TRBV5-5
TGTGCCAGCAGCTTGTCGACTAGCGGGAGGCGGAATGAGCAGTTCTTC
CASSLSTSGRRNEQFF
>TRBJ2-5|many|TRBD2|TRBV7-2
TGTGCCAGCAGCTTAGAGTCCCTAGCGGGGGGGACCCAGTACTTC
CASSLESLAGGTQYF
>TRBJ1-2|many|.|TRBV12-3/TRBV12-4
TGTGCCAGCAGTCCTGGGGACACCCTGGGCTACACCTTC
CASSPGDTLGYTF
>TRBJ2-1|.|.|TRBV20-1
TGCAGTGCTAGAGATTGGGTTTCGGGGAGCAATGAGCAGTTCTTC
CSARDWVSGSNEQFF
>TRBJ1-4|many|TRBD1|TRBV15
TGTGCCACCAGCGGGCCCGGACAGGTAGTTGCAACTAATGAAAAACTGTTTTTT
CATSGPGQVVATNEKLFF
>TRBJ2-7|many|TRBD1|TRBV7-9
TGTGCCAGCAGCTTGCTCGGGACAGGCAGGTACGAGCAGTACTTC
CASSLLGTGRYEQYF
>TRBJ1-2|many|.|TRBV5-1
TGCGCCAGCAGCTTGGATGGGGCGTATGGCTACACCTTC
CASSLDGAYGYTF
>TRBJ2-7|.|.|TRBV27
TGTGCCAGCAGTTTATCGATTAGTTACGAGCAGTACTTC
CASSLSISYEQYF
>TRBJ1-1|many|.|TRBV20-1
TGCAGTGCTATCCGACAGACGAACACTGAAGCTTTCTTT
CSAIRQTNTEAFF
>TRBJ2-5|many|TRBD2|TRBV7-2
TGTGCCAGCAGCTTAGCTGGGCTAGCGGGAGGGTGGGAGACCCAGTACTTC
CASSLAGLAGGWETQYF
>TRBJ2-2|many|TRBD2|TRBV20-1
TGCAGTGCTAGAGCAGGACTAGACGGGACCGGGGAGCTGTTTTTT
CSARAGLDGTGELFF
>TRBJ2-3|many|.|TRBV2
TGTGCCAGCAGTGGCAGCGACGGAACTAGCACAGATACGCAGTATTTT
CASSGSDGTSTDTQYF
>TRBJ2-5|many|TRBD2|TRBV7-2
TGTGCCAGCAGCTTAGCGTTAGCGGGGGGCCAGCAAGAGACCCAGTACTTC
CASSLALAGGQQETQYF
>TRBJ2-1|many|TRBD2|TRBV29-1
TGCAGCGCCGGGGGGGGGTCCTACAATGAGCAGTTCTTC
CSAGGGSYNEQFF
>TRBJ2-5|many|.|TRBV28
TGTGCCAGCCAAAAAATAAGTCCCCGAGAGACCCAGTACTTC
CASQKISPRETQYF
>TRBJ1-2|many|.|TRBV9
TGTGCCAGCAGCCCCCCTAACTATGGCTACACCTTC
CASSPPNYGYTF
>TRBJ2-4|many|.|TRBV7-8
TGTGCCAGCAGCTCCCTCGGGGAGGGGGCAAATTATTTTCAGTACTTC
CASSSLGEGANYFQYF
>TRBJ1-1|many|.|TRBV7-9
TGTGCCAGCGGGCCTCAGGTAGCGCGGGACACTGAAGCTTTCTTT
CASGPQVARDTEAFF
>TRBJ2-1|many|.|TRBV20-1
TGCAGTGCTAGTATGGGGGGTAGGGATGAGCAGTTCTTC
CSASMGGRDEQFF
>TRBJ2-3|few|TRBD2|TRBV7-2
TGTGCCAGCAGCCTCGATCTAGCGGGGCCCACAGATACGCAGTATTTT
CASSLDLAGPTDTQYF
>TRBJ1-1|many|.|TRBV5-1
TGCGCCAGCAGCTTAGAGTTGGGCACTGAAGCTTTCTTT
CASSLELGTEAFF
>TRBJ2-3|many|TRBD2|TRBV15
TGTGCCACCAGCAGAGCAGCGGGAGCGCAGTATTTT
CATSRAAGAQYF
>TRBJ2-7|many|.|TRBV5-1
TGCGCCAGCAGCTTGGCCCCAGGTTCCTACGAGCAGTACTTC
CASSLAPGSYEQYF
>TRBJ1-5|.|.|TRBV20-1
TGCAGTGCTATACCCGGGGCGACCAATCAGCCCCAGCATTTT
CSAIPGATNQPQHF
>TRBJ2-7|many|.|TRBV6-5
TGTGCCAGCATCAAAAACTACGAGCAGTACTTC
CASIKNYEQYF
>TRBJ1-3|many|.|TRBV29-1
TGCAGCGTTGAAGATAGGTACAGGAGCTCTGGAAACACCATATATTTT
CSVEDRYRSSGNTIYF
>TRBJ2-3|many|TRBD1|TRBV12-3/TRBV12-4
TGTGCCAGCAGTCACCGGGACAGGACGGAGGGTACGCAGTATTTT
CASSHRDRTEGTQYF
>TRBJ2-4|many|TRBD2|TRBV4-3
TGCGCCAGCAGCCCAGGTACTAGCGGAACTAGCGCCCAGTACTTC
CASSPGTSGTSAQYF
>TRBJ2-1|many|.|TRBV5-1
TGCGCCAGCAGCTTGGACAGGTTGTACAATGAGCAGTTCTTC
CASSLDRLYNEQFF
>TRBJ2-7|.|.|TRBV28
TGTGCCAGCAGTCAAGGTAGGGTAGAGCAGTACTTC
CASSQGRVEQYF
>TRBJ1-2|many|TRBD1|TRBV6-1
TGTGCCAGCAGTCACACCAACAGGGGAGATTTCTATGGCTACACCTTC
CASSHTNRGDFYGYTF
>TRBJ1-4|many|.|TRBV28
TGTGCCAGCAGTCCCGGACAGATTCTTAATGAAAAACTGTTTTTT
CASSPGQILNEKLFF
>TRBJ2-1|many|TRBD2|TRBV10-3
TGTGCCATCAGTGCGAGGGAGACTAGCGGGAGTGGTGAGCAGTTCTTC
CAISARETSGSGEQFF
>TRBJ2-5|many|TRBD1|TRBV20-1
TGCAGTGCGGAAGGGGGGACAGGGGGACAAGAGACCCAGTACTTC
CSAEGGTGGQETQYF
>TRBJ2-1|few|TRBD2|TRBV3-1
TGTGCCAGCAGCCCTTCGACTAGCGGGGGCCCGAGCTCCTACAATGAGCAGTTCTTC
CASSPSTSGGPSSYNEQFF
>TRBJ2-2|many|TRBD2|TRBV20-1
TGCAGTGCTAGGGTTCGCGGGAGGGCGAACACCGGGGAGCTGTTTTTT
CSARVRGRANTGELFF
>TRBJ2-1|many|TRBD2|TRBV2
TGTGCCAGCAGTACCGAGATAGCGGGGGGCGGGAATGAGCAGTTCTTC
CASSTEIAGGGNEQFF
>TRBJ1-4|.|.|TRBV25-1
TGTGCCAGCAGTGAGGCGGGGGCTGACCCCAATGAAAAACTGTTTTTT
CASSEAGADPNEKLFF
>TRBJ1-5|many|.|TRBV6-6
TGTGCCAGCAGTGCCCCGAATAGCAATCAGCCCCAGAATTTT
CASSAPNSNQPQNF
>TRBJ1-2|many|.|TRBV15
TGTGCCACCAGCAGAGATAAGGGCGGAAACTATGGCTACACCTTC
CATSRDKGGNYGYTF
>TRBJ2-1|many|TRBD2|TRBV5-1
TGCGCCAGCAGCTTCCTAGCGGGGACCCCCGGGGAGCAGTTCTTC
CASSFLAGTPGEQFF
>TRBJ1-2|many|.|TRBV15
TGTGCCACCAGCAGAGACCCAGGGGATGGCTACACCTTC
CATSRDPGDGYTF
>TRBJ1-3|many|.|TRBV20-1
TGCAGTGCTATAGACGGGCGCTCTGGAAACACCATATATTTT
CSAIDGRSGNTIYF
>TRBJ2-1|many|TRBD2|TRBV4-2
TGTGCCAGCAGCCAAAATAGCGGGGGGGCCTACAATGAGCAGTTCTTC
CASSQNSGGAYNEQFF